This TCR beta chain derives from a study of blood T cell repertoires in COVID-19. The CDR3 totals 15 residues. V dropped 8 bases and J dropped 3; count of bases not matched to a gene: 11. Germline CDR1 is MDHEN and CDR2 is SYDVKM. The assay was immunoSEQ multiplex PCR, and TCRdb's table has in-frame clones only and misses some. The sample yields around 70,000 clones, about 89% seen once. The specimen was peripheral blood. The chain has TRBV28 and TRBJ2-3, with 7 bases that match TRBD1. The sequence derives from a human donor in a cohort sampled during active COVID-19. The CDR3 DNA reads TGTGCCAGCCGAAAAGACAGGGATACGACAGATACGCAGTATTTT. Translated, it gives CASRKDRDTTDTQYF.